A single sample gave rise to the 18 T cell receptor beta chains below, sequenced in a study of T cells in Graves' hyperthyroidism and ophthalmopathy. There were TCR beta CDR3 regions amplified from RNA transcripts. A first-round RT-PCR of the TCR CDR3 used the HTBI primer set. Via MiXCR, TCRdb re-called the multiplex PCR reads, giving one row per CDR3 protein. This sample yields 350,000 to 400,000 distinct CDR3 sequences, of which about 15% are seen a single time; 9.5% to 11% belongs to the top ten. Specimen: blood. All receptors come from a woman aged 55-70 years with Graves' hyperthyroidism.

This clonotype was counted ten times or more. The chain is built from TRBV24-1 and TRBJ1-1; TRBD1 aligns across 9 bases. CDR1 is KGHDR and CDR2 is SFDVKD in the germline V gene. The CDR3 is 15 amino acids. V lost 2 bases and J lost 4; bases outside the gene matches: 4. The CDR3 DNA reads TGTGCCACCAGTGATTCCGGGACAGGGTCCACTGAAGCTTTCTTT. It encodes CATSDSGTGSTEAFF.

The chain carries TRBV4-1 and TRBJ1-5; D unresolved. From germline, CDR1 is MGHRA and CDR2 YSYEKL. The germline V and J ends were trimmed by 4 bases and 2 bases, with 12 bases remaining between them. This CDR3 is built from 15 residues. Here the CDR3 DNA reads TGCGCCAGCAGCCGGGCCAGGCAGGGCAATCAGCCCCAGCATTTT. Encoded protein: CASSRARQGNQPQHF.

Only a few counts were recorded for this clonotype. The junction shows a germline mismatch at one end, possibly a read error. The V call is TRBV6-2 or TRBV6-3, the J call TRBJ2-1, with D tentatively TRBD1 or TRBD2 (5 bases each). CDR1 is MNHEY, CDR2 SVGEGT, per germline. This CDR3 is built from 14 residues. The CDR3 protein is CAGSRDLGYNEQFF. The CDR3 nucleotides read TGTGCCGGCAGCCGGGACCTCGGTTACAATGAGCAGTTCTTC.

The sample holds many counts of this clonotype. The chain employs TRBV11-2 and TRBJ2-2; 8 bases are a match to TRBD1. CDR1 and CDR2 (germline): SGHAT, FQNNGV. V lost 0 bases, J lost 2 bases, and 2 bases stayed unmatched. This CDR3 is 16 amino acids long. The CDR3 coding sequence is TGTGCCAGCAGCTTAGACAGGGGGCGCAACACCGGGGAGCTGTTTTTT. Translating gives CASSLDRGRNTGELFF.

This clonotype was observed at least ten times. The chain uses TRBV20-1 and TRBJ1-6; D might be TRBD1 (6 bases). Trimming took 1 base from V and 14 from J, leaving 12 bases between them. The CDR3 contains 12 residues. Germline V gene lookup returns CDR1 DFQATT and CDR2 SNEGSKA (reference sequence). The chain's CDR3 is CSARVAGQTLHF. CDR3 nucleotides: TGCAGTGCTAGAGTGGCGGGACAAACCCTCCACTTT.

The genes are TRBV25-1 and TRBJ2-3; 9 bases fit TRBD1. Germline lookup yields CDR1 MGHDK and CDR2 SYGVNS. With V trimmed by 4 bases and J by 3 bases, 5 bases remained unmatched. CDR3 length equals 15 residues. CDR3 nucleotides: TGTGCCAGCAGTGGACAGGGGGTTAGAACAGATACGCAGTATTTT. As protein: CASSGQGVRTDTQYF.

This clonotype was observed at least ten times. The genes are TRBV12-3 or TRBV12-4 and TRBJ2-1; 12 nucleotides agree with TRBD2. The CDR3 extends over 18 amino acids. Trimming cost V 5 bases and J 0 bases; bases outside gene matches: 8. DNA of the CDR3: TGTGCCAGCAGTACCGGGACTAGCGGGTGGAGCTCCTACAATGAGCAGTTCTTC. The encoded protein is CASSTGTSGWSSYNEQFF.

The rearrangement joins TRBV5-1 to TRBJ2-7; 11 positions agree with TRBD1. With 4 bases clipped from V and 3 bases from J, the junction kept 6 bases outside the gene matches. Germline V gene sequence: CDR1 SGHRS, CDR2 YFSETQ. The CDR3 is 15 amino acids. CDR3 sequence reads: CASSRDRGGYYEQYF. The DNA for the CDR3 is TGCGCCAGCAGCAGGGACAGGGGGGGTTACTACGAGCAGTACTTC.

The chain employs TRBV2 and TRBJ2-3; D might be TRBD2 (6 bases). The CDR3 runs to 15 residues. The V gene lost 3 bases and the J gene lost 0 bases, with 10 bases spanning the gap. Germline CDR1 SNHLY, CDR2 FYNNEI. CDR3 loop: CASSDSGVSTDTQYF. In DNA form, the CDR3 reads TGTGCCAGCAGTGATAGCGGAGTTAGCACAGATACGCAGTATTTT.

The gene calls are TRBV12-3 or TRBV12-4 and TRBJ2-1; D is uncertain. With 7 bases removed from V and 4 bases from J, the gap between germline ends came to 8 bases. This CDR3 has 12 residues. The CDR3 is CASTRLYNEQFF. The CDR3 DNA reads TGTGCCAGCACGCGATTATACAATGAGCAGTTCTTC.

This clonotype came up many times. The chain carries TRBV30 and TRBJ1-3; the D is unclear. CDR1 is GTSNPN, CDR2 SVGIG, per germline (reference sequence). V was clipped by 1 base and J by 0 bases, with 4 bases between them. The CDR3 loop spans 13 amino acids. This CDR3 is CAWSADSGNTIYF. CDR3 nucleotides: TGTGCCTGGAGTGCCGACTCTGGAAACACCATATATTTT.

This clonotype was counted a few times. The chain carries TRBV19 and TRBJ1-2; D is undetermined. The V gene lost 6 bases and the J gene lost 6 bases, with 14 bases spanning the gap. This CDR3 has 13 amino acids. Germline V lookup: CDR1 LNHDA, CDR2 SQIVND (reference sequence). CDR3 nucleotides: TGTGCCAGTAGGATGGTGGGAAGCAATGGCTACACCTTC. This sequence encodes CASRMVGSNGYTF. Based on the CDR3 plus reference TRBV19 and TRBJ1-2, the full variable domain is DGGITQSPKYLFRKEGQNVTLSCEQNLNHDAMYWYRQDPGQGLRLIYYSQIVNDFQKGDIAEGYSVSREKKESFPLTVTSAQKNPTAFYLCASRMVGSNGYTFGSGTRLTVV.

Concerning this clonotype: A much bigger clone sits one base away, suggesting this may be a read error. The chain carries TRBV30 and TRBJ2-1, with D possibly matching TRBD2 (5 bases). There are 13 residues in the CDR3. Germline CDR1 GTSNPN, CDR2 SVGIG (reference sequence). CDR3 protein: CAWSETRSGERFF. CDR3 in DNA: TGTGCCTGGAGTGAAACTAGATCCGGTGAGCGGTTCTTC.

This clonotype was detected ten times or more. The genes are TRBV29-1 and TRBJ2-7; 9 bases are shared with TRBD1. The trim removed 7 bases at V and 4 bases at J, leaving 8 bases unmatched. This CDR3 contains 13 residues. Germline V gives CDR1 SQVTM, CDR2 ANQGSEA. The CDR3 region has the DNA TGCAGCGGATCACAGGGGGCAGCGTACGAGCAGTACTTC. Encoded protein: CSGSQGAAYEQYF.

This clonotype has ten or more counts. The chain carries TRBV28 and TRBJ2-7, with 7 bases that match TRBD2. Germline values: CDR1 MDHEN, CDR2 SYDVKM. After removal of 4 bases from V and 2 bases from J, the junction contained 23 bases not matched to a gene. The CDR3 has 20 amino acids. The DNA of the CDR3 is TGTGCCAGCAGTTCCCTCGCGGGAAGTTTCGGGGAGGGAGGCCCCTACGAGCAGTACTTC. Its protein product is CASSSLAGSFGEGGPYEQYF.

V is TRBV5-5 and J is TRBJ2-7; D call uncertain. The CDR3 loop spans 12 amino acids. Trimming took 1 base from V and 7 from J, leaving 9 bases between them. CDR1 SGHKS and CDR2 YYEKEE come from the germline V gene (reference sequence). This CDR3 is CASSLWAREQYF. The CDR3 DNA sequence: TGTGCCAGCAGCTTGTGGGCTAGGGAGCAGTACTTC.

This clonotype appeared many times. The V gene is TRBV2, the J gene TRBJ2-1; 14 positions agree with TRBD2. Per germline, CDR1 SNHLY and CDR2 FYNNEI. V was clipped by 5 bases and J by 7 bases; unmatched bases: 4. There are 15 residues in the CDR3. Written as DNA, the CDR3 is TGTGCCAGCAGTCCGGGACTAGCGGGAGTTAATGAGCAGTTCTTC. Its protein product is CASSPGLAGVNEQFF.

This clonotype showed up many times. In DNA form, the CDR3 reads TGTGCCACCAGTGAGAGGGAGACCCAGTACTTC. As protein: CATSERETQYF. The chain joins TRBV24-1 to TRBJ2-5; D unclear. The CDR3 runs to 11 residues. Trimming cost V 4 bases and J 5 bases, with 4 bases left between them. Germline V gene data show CDR1 as KGHDR and CDR2 as SFDVKD.